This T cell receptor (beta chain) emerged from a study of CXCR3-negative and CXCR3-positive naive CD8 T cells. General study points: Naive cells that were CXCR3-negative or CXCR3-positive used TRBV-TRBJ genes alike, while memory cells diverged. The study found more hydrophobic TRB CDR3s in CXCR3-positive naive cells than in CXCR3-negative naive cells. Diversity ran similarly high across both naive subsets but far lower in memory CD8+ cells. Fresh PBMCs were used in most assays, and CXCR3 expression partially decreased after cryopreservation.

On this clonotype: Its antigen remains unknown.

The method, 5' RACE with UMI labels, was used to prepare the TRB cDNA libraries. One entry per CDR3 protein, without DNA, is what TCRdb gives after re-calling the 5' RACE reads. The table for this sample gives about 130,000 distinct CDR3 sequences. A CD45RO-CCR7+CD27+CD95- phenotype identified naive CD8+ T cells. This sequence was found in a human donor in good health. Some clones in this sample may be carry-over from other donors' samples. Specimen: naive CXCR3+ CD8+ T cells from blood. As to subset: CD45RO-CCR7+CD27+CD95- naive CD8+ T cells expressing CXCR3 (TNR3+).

The CDR3 here is CASSHLDRTYEQYF. The chain couples TRBV12-3 or TRBV12-4 to TRBJ2-7; TCRdb returns TRBD1, unconfirmable since there is no DNA. The CDR3 sequence is 14 residues long.